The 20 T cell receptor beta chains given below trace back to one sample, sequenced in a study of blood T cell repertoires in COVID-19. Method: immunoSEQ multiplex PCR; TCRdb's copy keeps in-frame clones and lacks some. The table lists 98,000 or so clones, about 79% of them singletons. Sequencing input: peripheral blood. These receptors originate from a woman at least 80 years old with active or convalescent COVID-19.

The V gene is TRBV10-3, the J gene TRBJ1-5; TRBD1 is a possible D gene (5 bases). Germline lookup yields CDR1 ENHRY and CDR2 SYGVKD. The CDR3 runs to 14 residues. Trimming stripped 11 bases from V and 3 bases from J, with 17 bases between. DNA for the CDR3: TGTGCCTCAAGGGCAGGGTTCGACAATCAGCCCCAGCATTTT. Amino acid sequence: CASRAGFDNQPQHF.

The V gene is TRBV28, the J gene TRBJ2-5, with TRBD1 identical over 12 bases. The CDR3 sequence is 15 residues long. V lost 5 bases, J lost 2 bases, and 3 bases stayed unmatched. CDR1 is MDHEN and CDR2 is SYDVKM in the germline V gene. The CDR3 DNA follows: TGTGCCAGCAGTACGGGACAGGGGGCGCAAGAGACCCAGTACTTC. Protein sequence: CASSTGQGAQETQYF.

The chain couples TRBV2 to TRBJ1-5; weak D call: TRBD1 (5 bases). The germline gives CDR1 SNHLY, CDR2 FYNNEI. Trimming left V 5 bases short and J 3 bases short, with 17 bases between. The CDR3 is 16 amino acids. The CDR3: CASSSMGGNNNQPQHF. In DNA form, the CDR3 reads TGTGCCAGCAGTTCAATGGGGGGGAATAACAATCAGCCCCAGCATTTT.

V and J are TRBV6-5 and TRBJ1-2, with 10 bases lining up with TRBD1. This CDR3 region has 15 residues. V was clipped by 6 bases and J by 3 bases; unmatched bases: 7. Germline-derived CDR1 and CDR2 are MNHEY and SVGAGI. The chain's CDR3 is CASSRQGAYDYGYTF. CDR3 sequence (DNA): TGTGCCAGCAGCAGACAGGGGGCTTATGACTATGGCTACACCTTC.

The CDR3 DNA follows: TGTGCCAGCTCACCTCCCCGGGGGGACGTAGGCAATCAGCCCCAGCATTTT. Translated: CASSPPRGDVGNQPQHF. The chain carries TRBV18 and TRBJ1-5, with D possibly TRBD1 on 5 matching bases. This CDR3 is built from 17 residues. Germline V gives CDR1 KGHSH, CDR2 LQKENI. V lost 3 bases, J lost 2 bases, and 17 bases lay in between.

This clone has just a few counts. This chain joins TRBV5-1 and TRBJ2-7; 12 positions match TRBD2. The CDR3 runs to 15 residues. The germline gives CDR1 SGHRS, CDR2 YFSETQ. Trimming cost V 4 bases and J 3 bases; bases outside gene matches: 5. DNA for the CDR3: TGCGCCAGCAGCCCCCAACTAGCGGGAGGCTACGAGCAGTACTTC. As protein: CASSPQLAGGYEQYF.

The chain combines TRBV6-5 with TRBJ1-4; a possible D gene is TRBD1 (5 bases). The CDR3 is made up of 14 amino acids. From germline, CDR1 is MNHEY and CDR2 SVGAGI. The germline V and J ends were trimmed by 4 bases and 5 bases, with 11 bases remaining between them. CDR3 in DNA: TGTGCCAGCAGTTCACGACAGTTAAATGAAAAACTGTTTTTT. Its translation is CASSSRQLNEKLFF.

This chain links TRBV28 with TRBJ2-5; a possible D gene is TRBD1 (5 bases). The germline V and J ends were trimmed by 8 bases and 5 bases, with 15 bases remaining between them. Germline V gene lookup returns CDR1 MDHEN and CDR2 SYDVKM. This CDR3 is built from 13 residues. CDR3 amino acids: CASRPQGRETQYF. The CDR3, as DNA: TGTGCCAGCCGACCCCAGGGTAGGGAGACCCAGTACTTC.

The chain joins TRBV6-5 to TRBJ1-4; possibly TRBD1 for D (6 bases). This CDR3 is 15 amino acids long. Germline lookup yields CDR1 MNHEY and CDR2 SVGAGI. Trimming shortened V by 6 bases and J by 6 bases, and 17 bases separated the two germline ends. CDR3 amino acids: CASSMTGRGYEKLFF. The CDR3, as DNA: TGTGCCAGCAGCATGACCGGCAGGGGATATGAAAAACTGTTTTTT.

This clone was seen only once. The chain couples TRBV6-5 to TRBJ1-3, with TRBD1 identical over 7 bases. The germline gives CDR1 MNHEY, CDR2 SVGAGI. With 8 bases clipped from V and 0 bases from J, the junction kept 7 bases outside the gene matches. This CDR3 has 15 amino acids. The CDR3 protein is CASGPGGSSGNTIYF. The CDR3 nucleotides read TGTGCCAGCGGGCCAGGGGGAAGCTCTGGAAACACCATATATTTT.

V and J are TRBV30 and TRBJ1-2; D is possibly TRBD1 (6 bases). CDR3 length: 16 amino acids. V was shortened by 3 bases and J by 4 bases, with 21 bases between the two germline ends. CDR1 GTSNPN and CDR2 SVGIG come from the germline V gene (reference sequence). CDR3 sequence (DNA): TGTGCCTGGAGCCCTATTTTACAGGGCAGTGGCTATGGCTACACCTTC. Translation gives CAWSPILQGSGYGYTF.

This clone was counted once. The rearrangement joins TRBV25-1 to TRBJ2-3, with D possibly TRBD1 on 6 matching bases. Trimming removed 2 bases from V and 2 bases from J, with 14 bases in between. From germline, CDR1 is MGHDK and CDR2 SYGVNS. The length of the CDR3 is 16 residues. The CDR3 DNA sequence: TGTGCCAGCAGTGAACGCAGGGGTTTCCTCACAGATACGCAGTATTTT. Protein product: CASSERRGFLTDTQYF.

The DNA of the CDR3 is TGTGCCAGCAGTTTGACAGGGGGGTCTGGAAACACCATATATTTT. Protein product: CASSLTGGSGNTIYF. This chain uses TRBV28 with TRBJ1-3; 9 nucleotides agree with TRBD1. This CDR3 has 15 residues. Germline assignment: CDR1 MDHEN and CDR2 SYDVKM. V was pared by 3 bases and J by 1 base, with 1 base of the junction left unmatched.

CDR3 DNA sequence: TGTGCCAGCAGTTACTCAGCAGGCCCGGGGGAAAAACTGTTTTTT. Residues: CASSYSAGPGEKLFF. The chain links TRBV6-5 to TRBJ1-4; D remains ambiguous. Trimming pared 0 bases from V and 8 bases from J, leaving 13 bases between. The CDR3 runs 15 residues. Germline V lookup: CDR1 MNHEY, CDR2 SVGAGI.

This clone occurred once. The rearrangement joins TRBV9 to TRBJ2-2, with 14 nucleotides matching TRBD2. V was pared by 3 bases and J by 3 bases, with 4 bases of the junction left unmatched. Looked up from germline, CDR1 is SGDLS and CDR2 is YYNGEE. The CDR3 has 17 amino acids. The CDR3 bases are TGTGCCAGCAGCGATCGGGGACTAGCGGGGGACACCGGGGAGCTGTTTTTT. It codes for CASSDRGLAGDTGELFF.

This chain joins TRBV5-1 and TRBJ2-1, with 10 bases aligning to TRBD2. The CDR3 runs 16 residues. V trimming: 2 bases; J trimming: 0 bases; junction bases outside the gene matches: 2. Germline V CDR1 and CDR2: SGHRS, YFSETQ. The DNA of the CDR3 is TGCGCCAGCAGCTTAGCGGGAGGGAGCTCCTACAATGAGCAGTTCTTC. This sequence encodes CASSLAGGSSYNEQFF.

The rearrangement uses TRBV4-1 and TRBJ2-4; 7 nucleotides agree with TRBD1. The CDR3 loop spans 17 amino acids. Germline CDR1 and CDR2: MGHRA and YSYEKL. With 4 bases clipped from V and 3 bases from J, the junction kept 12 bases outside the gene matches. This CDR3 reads CASSRELQGSVKNIQYF. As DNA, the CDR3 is TGCGCCAGCAGCCGAGAACTACAGGGGAGCGTCAAAAACATTCAGTACTTC.

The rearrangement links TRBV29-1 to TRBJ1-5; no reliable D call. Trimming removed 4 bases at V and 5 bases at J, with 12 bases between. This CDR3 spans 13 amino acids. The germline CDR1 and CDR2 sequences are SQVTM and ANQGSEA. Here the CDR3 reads CSVVVAGDQPQHF. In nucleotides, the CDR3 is TGCAGCGTTGTGGTTGCAGGCGATCAGCCCCAGCATTTT.

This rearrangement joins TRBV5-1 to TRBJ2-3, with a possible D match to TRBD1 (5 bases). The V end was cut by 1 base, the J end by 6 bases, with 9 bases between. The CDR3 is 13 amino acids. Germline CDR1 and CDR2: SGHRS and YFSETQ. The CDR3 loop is CASSLNSGDTQYF. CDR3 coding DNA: TGCGCCAGCAGCTTGAATTCAGGGGATACGCAGTATTTT.

CDR3 sequence: CASSFSSGSYEQYF. The DNA for the CDR3 is TGTGCCAGCAGTTTCTCTAGCGGGAGCTACGAGCAGTACTTC. The chain recombines TRBV27 with TRBJ2-7, with 10 positions matching TRBD2. Germline V CDR1 and CDR2: MNHEY, SMNVEV (reference sequence). The CDR3 has 14 residues. Trimming removed 3 bases from V and 3 bases from J; junction bases left unmatched: 2.